The 10 T cell receptor beta chains below all came from one sample that was sequenced in a study of OX40 agonist ivuxolimab in advanced cancers. Library prep was done by the immunoSEQ multiplex PCR assay. The table was pulled from immuneACCESS by TCRdb, which kept in-frame rearrangements only. Such tables lose some clones; where checked, under half of the loss comes from unresolved V genes, and the rest has no known cause. For this sample there are 50,000 to 65,000 clones; approximately 91% appear just once. The top ten hold about 0.77% of the sample. The sample in question was CD4+ or CD8+ T cells sorted from blood, obtained in a trial of the OX40 agonist ivuxolimab. The receptors stem from an adult with an advanced solid tumor such as melanoma, head and neck, liver or kidney cancer.

V gene TRBV4-1 combines with J gene TRBJ1-4, with a weak D call TRBD1 (5 bases). CDR3 length equals 17 residues. Germline-derived CDR1 and CDR2 are MGHRA and YSYEKL. V shed 4 bases and J shed 7 bases, with 22 bases lying between them. CDR3 in DNA: TGCGCCAGCAGCCTTTTAACCGGGACTCCAAGGGGTGAAAAACTGTTTTTT. Protein sequence: CASSLLTGTPRGEKLFF.

As concerns this clone: This specimen includes other DNA sequences encoding the same CDR3. This chain joins TRBV30 and TRBJ2-1; 8 bases are a match to TRBD2. This CDR3 spans 14 amino acids. Germline CDR1 GTSNPN, CDR2 SVGIG (reference sequence). V gave up 2 bases and J gave up 1 base; unmatched junction bases: 1. The CDR3 DNA follows: TGTGCCTGGAGTCGGGGGGGATCCTACAATGAGCAGTTCTTC. Its translation: CAWSRGGSYNEQFF.

This clone was observed once. This rearrangement joins TRBV6-5 to TRBJ1-3; D remains unclear. Germline CDR1 MNHEY, CDR2 SVGAGI. The V gene lost 7 bases and the J gene lost 4 bases, with 5 bases spanning the gap. The CDR3 is made up of 11 amino acids. Written as DNA, the CDR3 is TGTGCCAGCATGAGGGGAAACACCATATATTTT. This codes for CASMRGNTIYF.

The V gene is TRBV6-6, the J gene TRBJ1-2, with TRBD1 matching 9 bases. The germline gives CDR1 MNHNY, CDR2 SVGAGI (reference sequence). CDR3 length: 13 residues. The trim removed 4 bases at V and 7 bases at J, leaving 4 bases unmatched. CDR3 sequence (DNA): TGTGCCAGCAGTTCAGGGACAGGGTTTGGCTACACCTTC. Protein product: CASSSGTGFGYTF.

The chain combines TRBV6-5 with TRBJ2-1; D gene ambiguous. The CDR3 contains 11 residues. V lost 5 bases and J 3 bases, leaving 2 bases between the germline ends. Germline-derived CDR1 and CDR2 are MNHEY and SVGAGI. The CDR3 nucleotides read TGTGCCAGCAGTAACTACAATGAGCAGTTCTTC. Protein: CASSNYNEQFF.

This clone was observed a few times. The chain has TRBV19 and TRBJ1-1, with D possibly being TRBD1 (6 bases). CDR1 and CDR2 (germline): LNHDA, SQIVND (reference sequence). V was trimmed by 4 bases and J by 5 bases, leaving 11 bases between them. The length of the CDR3 is 13 residues. The CDR3 DNA reads TGTGCCAGTAGTAATCACAGGGATACTGAAGCTTTCTTT. This sequence encodes CASSNHRDTEAFF.

This chain joins TRBV6-5 and TRBJ1-1; D is undetermined. CDR3 length equals 15 residues. Germline V gene lookup returns CDR1 MNHEY and CDR2 SVGAGI. V shed 6 bases and J shed 0 bases, with 14 bases lying between them. Here the CDR3 DNA reads TGTGCCAGCAGCCCCGCCCAGTTCATGAACACTGAAGCTTTCTTT. Amino acid sequence: CASSPAQFMNTEAFF.

This chain joins TRBV9 and TRBJ2-2, with D possibly being TRBD2 (5 bases). Germline CDR1 is SGDLS and CDR2 is YYNGEE. This CDR3 spans 14 amino acids. V lost 6 bases and J lost 7, with 16 bases in between. CDR3: CASTRGLRGGELFF. The DNA of the CDR3 is TGTGCCAGCACCCGAGGACTCCGAGGCGGGGAGCTGTTTTTT. Supplemented by reference TRBV9 and TRBJ2-2, the full variable domain reads DSGVTQTPKHLITATGQRVTLRCSPRSGDLSVYWYQQSLDQGLQFLIQYYNGEERAKGNILERFSAQQFPDLHSELNLSSLELGDSALYFCASTRGLRGGELFFGEGSRLTVL.

The chain couples TRBV7-2 to TRBJ1-1, with D possibly matching TRBD1 (6 bases). Trimming left V 6 bases short and J 2 bases short, with 16 bases between. The CDR3 contains 15 residues. Germline CDR1 reads SGHTA; CDR2 reads FQGNSA. The CDR3 here is CASSLTGRINTEAFF. The CDR3 nucleotides read TGTGCCAGCAGTTTGACAGGTCGAATCAACACTGAAGCTTTCTTT.

The rearrangement joins TRBV2 to TRBJ2-1, with D perhaps matching TRBD1 or TRBD2 (5 bases each). Germline CDR1 SNHLY, CDR2 FYNNEI. This CDR3 comprises 12 residues. The V end was cut by 6 bases, the J end by 7 bases, with 10 bases between. The CDR3 DNA reads as TGTGCCAGCAGACTAGAGGGGAATGAGCAGTTCTTC. As protein: CASRLEGNEQFF.